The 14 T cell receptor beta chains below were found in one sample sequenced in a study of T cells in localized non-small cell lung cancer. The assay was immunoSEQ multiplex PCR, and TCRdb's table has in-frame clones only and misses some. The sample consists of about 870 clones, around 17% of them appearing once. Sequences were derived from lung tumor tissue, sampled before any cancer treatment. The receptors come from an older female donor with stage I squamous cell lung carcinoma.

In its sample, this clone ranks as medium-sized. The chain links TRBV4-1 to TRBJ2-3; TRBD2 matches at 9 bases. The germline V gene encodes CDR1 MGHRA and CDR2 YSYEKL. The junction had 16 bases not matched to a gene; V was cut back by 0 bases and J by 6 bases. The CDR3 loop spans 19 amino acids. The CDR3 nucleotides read TGCGCCAGCAGCCAAGAAGCAGCGATGGCGGGGGGGCTGTTTGATACGCAGTATTTT. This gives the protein CASSQEAAMAGGLFDTQYF.

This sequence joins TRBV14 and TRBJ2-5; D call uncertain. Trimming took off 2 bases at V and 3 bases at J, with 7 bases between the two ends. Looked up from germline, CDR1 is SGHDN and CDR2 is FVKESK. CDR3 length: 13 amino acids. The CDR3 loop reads CASSQTMKETQYF. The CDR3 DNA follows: TGTGCCAGCAGCCAAACCATGAAAGAGACCCAGTACTTC.

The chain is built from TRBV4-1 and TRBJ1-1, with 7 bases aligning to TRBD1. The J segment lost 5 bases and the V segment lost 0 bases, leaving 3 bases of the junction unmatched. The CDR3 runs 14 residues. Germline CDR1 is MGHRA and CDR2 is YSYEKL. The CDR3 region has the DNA TGCGCCAGCAGCCAAGAGACAGGGTGGACTGAAGCTTTCTTT. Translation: CASSQETGWTEAFF.

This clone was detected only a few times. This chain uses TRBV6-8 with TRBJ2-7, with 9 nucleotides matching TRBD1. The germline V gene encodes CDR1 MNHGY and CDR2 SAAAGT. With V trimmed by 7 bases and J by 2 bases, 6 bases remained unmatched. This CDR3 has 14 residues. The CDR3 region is CASTPQGATYEQYF. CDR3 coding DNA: TGTGCCAGCACCCCACAGGGGGCTACCTACGAGCAGTACTTC.

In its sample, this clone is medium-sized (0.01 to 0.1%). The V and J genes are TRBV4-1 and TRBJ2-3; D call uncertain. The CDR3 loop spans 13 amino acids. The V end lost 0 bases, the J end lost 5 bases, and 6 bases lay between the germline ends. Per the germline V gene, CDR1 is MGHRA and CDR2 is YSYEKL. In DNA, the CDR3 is TGCGCCAGCAGCCAAGAAACCGAAGATACGCAGTATTTT. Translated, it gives CASSQETEDTQYF.

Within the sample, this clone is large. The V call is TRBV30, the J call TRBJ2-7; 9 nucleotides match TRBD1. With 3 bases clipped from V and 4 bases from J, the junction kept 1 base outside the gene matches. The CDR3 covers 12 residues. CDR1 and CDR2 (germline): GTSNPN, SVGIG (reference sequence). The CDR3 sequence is CAWRDRGYEQYF. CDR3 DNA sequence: TGTGCCTGGAGGGACAGGGGATACGAGCAGTACTTC.

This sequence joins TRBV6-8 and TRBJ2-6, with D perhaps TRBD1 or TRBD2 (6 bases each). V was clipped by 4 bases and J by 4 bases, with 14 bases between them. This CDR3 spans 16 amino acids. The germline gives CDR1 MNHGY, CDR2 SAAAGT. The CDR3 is CASSSIRGGGANVLTF. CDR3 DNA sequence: TGTGCCAGCAGTTCCATCAGGGGAGGAGGGGCCAACGTCCTGACTTTC.

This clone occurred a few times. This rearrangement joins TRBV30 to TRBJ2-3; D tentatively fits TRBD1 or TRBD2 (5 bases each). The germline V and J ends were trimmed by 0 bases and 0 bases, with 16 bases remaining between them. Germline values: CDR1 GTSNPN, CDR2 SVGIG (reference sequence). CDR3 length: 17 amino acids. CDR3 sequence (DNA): TGTGCCTGGAGTGTATTGGGGGACCGCGGGAGCACAGATACGCAGTATTTT. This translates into CAWSVLGDRGSTDTQYF.

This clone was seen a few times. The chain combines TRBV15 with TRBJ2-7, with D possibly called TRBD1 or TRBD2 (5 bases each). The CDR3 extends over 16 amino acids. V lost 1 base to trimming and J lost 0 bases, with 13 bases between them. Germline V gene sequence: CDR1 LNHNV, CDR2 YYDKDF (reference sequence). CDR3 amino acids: CATSRGAGGGSYEQYF. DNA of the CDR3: TGTGCCACCAGCAGAGGAGCTGGTGGGGGCTCCTACGAGCAGTACTTC. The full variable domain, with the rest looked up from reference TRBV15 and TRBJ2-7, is DAMVIQNPRYQVTQFGKPVTLSCSQTLNHNVMYWYQQKSSQAPKLLFHYYDKDFNNEADTPDNFQSRRPNTSFCFLDIRSPGLGDTAMYLCATSRGAGGGSYEQYFGPGTRLTVT.

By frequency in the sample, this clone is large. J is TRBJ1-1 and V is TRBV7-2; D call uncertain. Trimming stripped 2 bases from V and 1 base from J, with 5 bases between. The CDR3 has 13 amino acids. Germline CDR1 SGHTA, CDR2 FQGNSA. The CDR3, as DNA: TGTGCCAGCAGCTTACAGGAGAACACTGAAGCTTTCTTT. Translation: CASSLQENTEAFF.

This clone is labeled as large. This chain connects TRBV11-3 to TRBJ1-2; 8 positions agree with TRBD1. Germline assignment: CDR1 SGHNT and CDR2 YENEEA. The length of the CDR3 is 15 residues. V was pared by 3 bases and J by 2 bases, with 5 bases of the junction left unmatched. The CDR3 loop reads CASSFPGQANYGYTF. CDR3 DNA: TGTGCCAGCAGCTTTCCGGGACAGGCGAACTATGGCTACACCTTC.

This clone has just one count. DNA of the CDR3: TGTGCCAGTAGTAACAGGGGGCAAGGCACTGAAGCTTTCTTT. Encoded protein: CASSNRGQGTEAFF. This rearrangement joins TRBV19 to TRBJ1-1; 9 nucleotides line up with TRBD1. Germline V gives CDR1 LNHDA, CDR2 SQIVND (reference sequence). V lost 4 bases, J lost 4 bases, and 4 bases stayed unmatched. CDR3 length equals 14 residues.

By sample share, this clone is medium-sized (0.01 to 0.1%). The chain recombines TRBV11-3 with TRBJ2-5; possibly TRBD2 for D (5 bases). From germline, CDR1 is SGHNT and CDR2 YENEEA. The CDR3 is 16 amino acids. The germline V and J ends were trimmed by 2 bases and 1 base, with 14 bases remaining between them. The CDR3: CASSLTPRSAQETQYF. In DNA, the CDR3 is TGTGCCAGCAGCTTAACCCCTCGTAGCGCCCAAGAGACCCAGTACTTC.

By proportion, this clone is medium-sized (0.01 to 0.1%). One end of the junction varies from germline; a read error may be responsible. CDR3 residues: CAISSGTGDYEQYF. The CDR3 nucleotides read TGTGCCATCAGTTCCGGGACAGGGGACTACGAGCAGTACTTC. The gene calls are TRBV6-8 and TRBJ2-7; 10 bases are a match to TRBD1. CDR3 length: 14 amino acids. Germline-derived CDR1 and CDR2 are MNHGY and SAAAGT.